The source of this TCR beta chain is a study of identical twins. This CDR3 has 14 amino acids. There are a few counts of this clonotype. In TCRdb, the 5' RACE reads were re-called with MiXCR into one record per CDR3 protein. The profile covers 550,000 to 700,000 distinct CDR3 sequences, with about 20% appearing a single time and roughly 4% taken by the ten largest. Separately, the same data were catalogued under a study of T cells expressing NK-cell markers.

This receptor was identified in a woman younger than 30 in good health. What was sequenced was PBMCs. The gene calls are TRBV21-1 and TRBJ2-3; the D call TRBD1 from the table was never checked on the DNA. TRBV21-1 is a known pseudogene. The CDR3, as DNA: TGTGCCAGCAGCAAAGGTCCGGGGACAGATACGCAGTATTTT. Translated, it gives CASSKGPGTDTQYF.